This is a list of T cell receptor beta chains from one sample in a study of neoadjuvant anti-PD-1 for oral cavity cancer. Profiled with immunoSEQ multiplex PCR; TCRdb holds only in-frame clones, not every one. The sample lists 9,500 to 10,000 clones; about 67% were seen once. This sample comprised PBMCs, obtained after nivolumab (anti-PD-1) treatment. These TCRs come from a person aged 35-79 years with oral cavity squamous cell carcinoma. The CDR3 runs from the conserved cysteine through the conserved F or W. Fields, in order: V gene, J gene, D gene, clone size, CDR3 protein, CDR3 DNA. A D gene is named only where the DNA matches it firmly. Size values are once, few and many counts, or a class for expanded clones, and some rows have none.

>TRBV6-4|TRBJ1-4|-|-
CASTTGGREKLFF
TGTGCCAGCACGACGGGGGGGCGTGAAAAACTGTTTTTT
>TRBV11-1|TRBJ1-2|-|once
CASSPRRGANYGYTF
TGTGCCAGCAGCCCCCGGCGGGGGGCGAACTATGGCTACACCTTC
>TRBV11-2|TRBJ2-7|-|-
CASSVDSNYEQYF
TGTGCCAGCAGCGTGGACTCTAACTACGAGCAGTACTTC
>TRBV10-1|TRBJ1-2|-|-
CASSEAGSYGYTF
TGCGCCAGCAGTGAGGCAGGGTCCTATGGCTACACCTTC
>TRBV27|TRBJ1-1|TRBD1|-
CASSSFTGGTGEAFF
TGTGCCAGCAGTTCTTTCACAGGGGGGACGGGTGAAGCTTTCTTT
>TRBV25-1|TRBJ1-4|TRBD1|-
CASSEQGGVDEKLFF
TGTGCCAGCAGTGAACAGGGGGGGGTTGACGAAAAACTGTTTTTT
>TRBV5-1|TRBJ2-5|TRBD2|-
CASSRGTSGYTGETQYF
TGCGCCAGCAGCAGGGGTACTAGCGGTTATACCGGGGAGACCCAGTACTTC
>TRBV5-4|TRBJ2-2|-|once
CASSSILNTGELFF
TGTGCCAGCAGCTCGATTCTGAACACCGGGGAGCTGTTTTTT
>TRBV5-1|TRBJ1-1|-|-
CASSLDSFGIEAFF
TGCGCCAGCAGCTTGGACTCTTTCGGCATTGAAGCTTTCTTT
>TRBV27|TRBJ2-5|TRBD1|-
CASSLLEKKVQGETQYF
TGTGCCAGCAGTTTACTAGAGAAGAAGGTACAGGGGGAGACCCAGTACTTC
>TRBV10-3|TRBJ2-1|TRBD1|-
CATDDLGQGNEQFF
TGTGCCACCGACGACCTGGGACAGGGGAATGAGCAGTTCTTC
>TRBV6-1|TRBJ1-5|-|few
CASSEEKGGNQPQHF
TGTGCCAGCAGTGAAGAGAAGGGGGGTAATCAGCCCCAGCATTTT
>TRBV7-9|TRBJ2-1|-|-
CASSLRAGGWTYNEQFF
TGTGCCAGCAGCTTACGGGCAGGAGGGTGGACCTACAATGAGCAGTTCTTC
>TRBV29-1|TRBJ2-5|-|once
CSVEGGGQGTLGTQYF
TGCAGCGTTGAAGGAGGGGGGCAGGGGACTTTGGGGACCCAGTACTTC
>TRBV14|TRBJ2-7|-|few
CASSQGGARTNEQYF
TGTGCCAGCAGCCAGGGGGGCGCCAGGACGAACGAGCAGTACTTC
>TRBV11-2|TRBJ1-5|-|-
CASSLLDSNQPQHF
TGTGCCAGCAGCTTACTTGATAGCAATCAGCCCCAGCATTTT
>TRBV5-4|TRBJ1-1|-|-
CASSLNWNTEAFF
TGTGCCAGCAGCTTGAATTGGAACACTGAAGCTTTCTTT
>TRBV7-2|TRBJ2-5|TRBD2|-
CASSPLAQETQYF
TGTGCCAGCAGCCCACTAGCGCAAGAGACCCAGTACTTC
>TRBV5-6|TRBJ2-2|TRBD1|-
CASSQGQGRGGELFF
TGTGCCAGCAGCCAGGGACAGGGGAGGGGCGGGGAGCTGTTTTTT
>TRBV11-2|TRBJ1-6|-|-
CASSLSTGNSPLHF
TGTGCCAGCAGCCTATCTACAGGGAATTCACCCCTCCACTTT